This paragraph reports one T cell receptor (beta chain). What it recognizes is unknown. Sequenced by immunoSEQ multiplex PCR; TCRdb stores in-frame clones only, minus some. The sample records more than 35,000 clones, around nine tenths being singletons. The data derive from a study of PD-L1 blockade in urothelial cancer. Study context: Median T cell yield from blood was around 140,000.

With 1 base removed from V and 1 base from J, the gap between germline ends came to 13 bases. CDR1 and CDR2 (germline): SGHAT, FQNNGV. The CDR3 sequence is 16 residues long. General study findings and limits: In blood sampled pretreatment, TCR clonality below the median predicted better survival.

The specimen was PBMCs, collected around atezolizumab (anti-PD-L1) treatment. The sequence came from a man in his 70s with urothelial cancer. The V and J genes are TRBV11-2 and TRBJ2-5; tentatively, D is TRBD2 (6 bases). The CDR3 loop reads CASSLGFGGSQETQYF. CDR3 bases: TGTGCCAGCAGCTTAGGTTTTGGGGGGTCCCAAGAGACCCAGTACTTC.